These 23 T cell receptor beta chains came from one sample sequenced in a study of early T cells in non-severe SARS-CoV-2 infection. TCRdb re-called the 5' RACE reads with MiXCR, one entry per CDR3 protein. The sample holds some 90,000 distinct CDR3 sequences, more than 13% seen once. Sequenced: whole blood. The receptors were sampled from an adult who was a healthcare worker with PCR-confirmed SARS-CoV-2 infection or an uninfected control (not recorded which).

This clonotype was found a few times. CDR3 in amino acids: CASSRQLNEQFF. DNA for the CDR3: TGTGCCAGCAGCCGACAGCTAAATGAGCAGTTCTTC. This chain connects TRBV3-1 to TRBJ2-1; tentative D call: TRBD1 (5 bases). The germline V and J ends were trimmed by 4 bases and 7 bases, with 8 bases remaining between them. There are 12 residues in the CDR3. The germline gives CDR1 LGHDT, CDR2 YNNKEL (reference sequence).

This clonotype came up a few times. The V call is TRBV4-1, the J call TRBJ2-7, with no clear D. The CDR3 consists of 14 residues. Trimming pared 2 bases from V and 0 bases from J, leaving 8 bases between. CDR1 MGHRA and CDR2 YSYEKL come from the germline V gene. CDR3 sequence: CASSQQVTSYEQYF. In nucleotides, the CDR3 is TGCGCCAGCAGCCAACAGGTTACCTCCTACGAGCAGTACTTC.

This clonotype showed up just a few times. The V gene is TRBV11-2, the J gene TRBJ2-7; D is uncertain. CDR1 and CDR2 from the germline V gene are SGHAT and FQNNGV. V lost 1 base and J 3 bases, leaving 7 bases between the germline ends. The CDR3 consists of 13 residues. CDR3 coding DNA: TGTGCCAGCAGCTTAGGGCTCCACTACGAGCAGTACTTC. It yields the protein CASSLGLHYEQYF.

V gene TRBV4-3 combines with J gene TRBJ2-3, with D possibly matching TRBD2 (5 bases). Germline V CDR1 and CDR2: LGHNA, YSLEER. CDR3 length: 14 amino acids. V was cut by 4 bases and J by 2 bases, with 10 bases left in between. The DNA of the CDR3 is TGCGCCAGCAGCCGAACCGGGAACACAGATACGCAGTATTTT. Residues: CASSRTGNTDTQYF.

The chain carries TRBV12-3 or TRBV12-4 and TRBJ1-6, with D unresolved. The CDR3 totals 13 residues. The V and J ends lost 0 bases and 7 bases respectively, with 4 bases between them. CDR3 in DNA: TGTGCCAGCAGTTTAGCAGCGAATTCACCCCTCCACTTT. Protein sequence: CASSLAANSPLHF.

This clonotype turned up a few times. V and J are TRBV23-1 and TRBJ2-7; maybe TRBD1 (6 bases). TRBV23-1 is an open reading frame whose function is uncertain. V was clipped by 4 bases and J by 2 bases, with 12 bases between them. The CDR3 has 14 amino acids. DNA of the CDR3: TGCGCCAGCAGTCGAGGGACAAAGACCTACGAGCAGTACTTC. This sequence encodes CASSRGTKTYEQYF.

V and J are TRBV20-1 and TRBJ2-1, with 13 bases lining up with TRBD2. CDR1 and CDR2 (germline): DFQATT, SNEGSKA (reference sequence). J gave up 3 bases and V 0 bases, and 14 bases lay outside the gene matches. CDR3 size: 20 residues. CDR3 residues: CSARDSTSGRAFTFYNEQFF. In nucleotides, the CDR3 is TGCAGTGCTAGAGATTCCACTAGCGGGAGGGCCTTCACTTTCTACAATGAGCAGTTCTTC.

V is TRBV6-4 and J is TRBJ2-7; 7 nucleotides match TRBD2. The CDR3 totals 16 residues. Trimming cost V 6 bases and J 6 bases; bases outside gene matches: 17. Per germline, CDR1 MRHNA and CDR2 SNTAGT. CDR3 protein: CASSHPLSRESGEQYF. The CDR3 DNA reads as TGTGCCAGCAGCCATCCCCTATCGCGGGAGAGTGGCGAGCAGTACTTC.

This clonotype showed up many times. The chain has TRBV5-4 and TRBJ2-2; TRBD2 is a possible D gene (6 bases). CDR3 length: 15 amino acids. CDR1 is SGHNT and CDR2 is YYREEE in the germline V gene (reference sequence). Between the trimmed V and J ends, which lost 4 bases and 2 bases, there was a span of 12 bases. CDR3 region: CASSPAGLNTGELFF. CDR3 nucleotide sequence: TGTGCCAGCAGCCCTGCGGGACTTAACACCGGGGAGCTGTTTTTT.

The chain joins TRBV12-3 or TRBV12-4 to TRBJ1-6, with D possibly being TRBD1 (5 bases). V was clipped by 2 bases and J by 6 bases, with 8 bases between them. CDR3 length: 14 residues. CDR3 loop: CASSLQGPNSPLHF. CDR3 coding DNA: TGTGCCAGCAGTTTACAGGGCCCTAATTCACCCCTCCACTTT.

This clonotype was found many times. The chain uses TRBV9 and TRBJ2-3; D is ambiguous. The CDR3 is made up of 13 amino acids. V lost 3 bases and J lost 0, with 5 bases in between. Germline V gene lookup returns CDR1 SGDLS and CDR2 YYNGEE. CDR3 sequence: CASSAESTDTQYF. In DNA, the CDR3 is TGTGCCAGCAGCGCCGAAAGCACAGATACGCAGTATTTT.

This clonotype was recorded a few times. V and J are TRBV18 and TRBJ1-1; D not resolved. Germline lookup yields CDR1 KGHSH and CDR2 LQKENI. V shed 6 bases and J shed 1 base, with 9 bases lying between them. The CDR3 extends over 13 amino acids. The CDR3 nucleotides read TGTGCCAGCTCGGTAGGCCAGAACACTGAAGCTTTCTTT. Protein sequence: CASSVGQNTEAFF.

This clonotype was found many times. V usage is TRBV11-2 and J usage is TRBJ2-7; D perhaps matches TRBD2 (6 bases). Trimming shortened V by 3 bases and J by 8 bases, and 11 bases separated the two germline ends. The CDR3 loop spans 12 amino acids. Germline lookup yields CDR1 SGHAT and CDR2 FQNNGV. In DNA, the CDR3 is TGTGCCAGCAGCTTGGGGGGATACCAGCAGTACTTC. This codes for CASSLGGYQQYF.

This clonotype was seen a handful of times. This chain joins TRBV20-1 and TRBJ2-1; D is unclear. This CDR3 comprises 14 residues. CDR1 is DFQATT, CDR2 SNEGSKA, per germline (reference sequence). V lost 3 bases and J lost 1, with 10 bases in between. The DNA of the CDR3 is TGCAGTGCTAGGATAACGGCGTCCTACAATGAGCAGTTCTTC. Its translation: CSARITASYNEQFF.

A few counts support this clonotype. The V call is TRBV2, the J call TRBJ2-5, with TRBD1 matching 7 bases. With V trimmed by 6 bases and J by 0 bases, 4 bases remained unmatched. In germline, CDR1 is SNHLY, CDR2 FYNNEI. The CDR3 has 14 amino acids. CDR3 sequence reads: CASRGDSYQETQYF. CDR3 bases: TGTGCCAGCAGGGGGGACAGCTACCAAGAGACCCAGTACTTC.

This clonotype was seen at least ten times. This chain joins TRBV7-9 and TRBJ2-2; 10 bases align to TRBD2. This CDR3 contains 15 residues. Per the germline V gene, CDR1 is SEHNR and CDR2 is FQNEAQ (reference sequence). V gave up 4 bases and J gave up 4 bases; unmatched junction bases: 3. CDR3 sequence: CASSSSGSGTGELFF. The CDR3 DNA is TGTGCCAGCAGCTCTAGCGGGAGTGGCACCGGGGAGCTGTTTTTT.

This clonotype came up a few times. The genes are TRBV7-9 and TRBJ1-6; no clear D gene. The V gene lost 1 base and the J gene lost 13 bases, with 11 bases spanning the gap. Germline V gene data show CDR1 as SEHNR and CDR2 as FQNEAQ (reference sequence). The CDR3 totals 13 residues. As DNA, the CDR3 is TGTGCCAGCAGCTTAGAATCGGGGTCCCCCCTCCACTTT. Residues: CASSLESGSPLHF.

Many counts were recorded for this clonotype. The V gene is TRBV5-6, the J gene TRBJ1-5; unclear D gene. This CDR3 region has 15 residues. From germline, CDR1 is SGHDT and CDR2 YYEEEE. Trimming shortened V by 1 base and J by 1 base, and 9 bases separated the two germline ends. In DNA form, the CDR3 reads TGTGCCAGCAGCTTGTCCCGTAGAAGCAATCAGCCCCAGCATTTT. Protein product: CASSLSRRSNQPQHF.

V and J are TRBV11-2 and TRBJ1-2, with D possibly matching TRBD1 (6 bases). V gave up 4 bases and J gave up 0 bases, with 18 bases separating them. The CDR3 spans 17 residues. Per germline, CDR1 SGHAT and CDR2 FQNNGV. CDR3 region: CASSSTYGQKSNYGYTF. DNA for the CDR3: TGTGCCAGCAGCTCAACCTACGGACAGAAGTCTAACTATGGCTACACCTTC.

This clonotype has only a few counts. CDR3 residues: CASSLISGADSYTF. In DNA, the CDR3 is TGTGCCAGCAGCCTTATTAGCGGGGCCGATAGCTACACCTTC. This chain links TRBV7-9 with TRBJ1-2, with a tentative D call TRBD1 (5 bases). The CDR3 has 14 residues. Germline CDR1 is SEHNR and CDR2 is FQNEAQ (reference sequence). Between the trimmed V and J ends, which lost 5 bases and 9 bases, there was a span of 19 bases.

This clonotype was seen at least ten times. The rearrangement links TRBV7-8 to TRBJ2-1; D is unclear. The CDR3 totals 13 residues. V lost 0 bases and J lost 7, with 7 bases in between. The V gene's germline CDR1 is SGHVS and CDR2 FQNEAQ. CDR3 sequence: CASSLAGSNEQFF. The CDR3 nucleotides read TGTGCCAGCAGCTTAGCGGGATCAAATGAGCAGTTCTTC.

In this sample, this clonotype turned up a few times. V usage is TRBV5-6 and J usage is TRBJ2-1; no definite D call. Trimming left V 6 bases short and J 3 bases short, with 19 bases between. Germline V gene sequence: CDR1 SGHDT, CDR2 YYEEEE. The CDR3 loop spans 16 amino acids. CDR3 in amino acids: CASTIGILVIYNEQFF. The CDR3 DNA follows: TGTGCCAGCACCATAGGGATCCTAGTCATCTACAATGAGCAGTTCTTC.

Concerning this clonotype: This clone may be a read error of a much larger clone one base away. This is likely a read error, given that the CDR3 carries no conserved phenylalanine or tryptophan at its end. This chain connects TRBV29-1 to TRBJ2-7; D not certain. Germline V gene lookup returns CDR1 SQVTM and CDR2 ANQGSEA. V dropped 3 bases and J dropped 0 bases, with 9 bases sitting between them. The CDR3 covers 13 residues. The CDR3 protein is CSVEETFSYEQYS. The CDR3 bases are TGCAGCGTTGAGGAGACTTTCTCCTACGAGCAGTACTCC.